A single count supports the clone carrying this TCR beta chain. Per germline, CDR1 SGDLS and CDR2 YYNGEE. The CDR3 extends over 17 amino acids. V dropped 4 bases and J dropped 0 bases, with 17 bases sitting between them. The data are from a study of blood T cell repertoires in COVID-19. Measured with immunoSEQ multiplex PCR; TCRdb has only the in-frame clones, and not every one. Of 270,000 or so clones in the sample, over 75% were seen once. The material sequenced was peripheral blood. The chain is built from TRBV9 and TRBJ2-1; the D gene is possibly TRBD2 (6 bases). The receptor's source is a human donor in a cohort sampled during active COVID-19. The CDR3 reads CASSPRGGASSYNEQFF. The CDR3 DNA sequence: TGTGCCAGCAGCCCAAGGGGCGGGGCCTCCTCCTACAATGAGCAGTTCTTC.